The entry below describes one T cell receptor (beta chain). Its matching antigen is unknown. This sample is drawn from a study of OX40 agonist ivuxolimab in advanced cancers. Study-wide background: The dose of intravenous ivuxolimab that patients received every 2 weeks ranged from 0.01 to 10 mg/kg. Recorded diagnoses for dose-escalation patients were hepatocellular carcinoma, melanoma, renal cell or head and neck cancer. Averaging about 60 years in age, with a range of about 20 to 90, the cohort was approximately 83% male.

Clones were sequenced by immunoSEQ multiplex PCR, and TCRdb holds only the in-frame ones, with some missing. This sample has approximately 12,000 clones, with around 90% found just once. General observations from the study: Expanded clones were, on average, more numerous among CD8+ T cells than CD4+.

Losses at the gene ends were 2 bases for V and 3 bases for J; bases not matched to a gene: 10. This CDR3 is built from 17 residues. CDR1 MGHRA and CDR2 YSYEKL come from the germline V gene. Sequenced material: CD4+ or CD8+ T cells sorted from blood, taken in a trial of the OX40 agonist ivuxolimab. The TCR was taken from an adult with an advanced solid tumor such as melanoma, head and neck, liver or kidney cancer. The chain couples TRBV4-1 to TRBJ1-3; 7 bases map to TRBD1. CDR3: CASSQIDRVLFGNTIYF. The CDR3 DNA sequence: TGCGCCAGCAGCCAAATTGACAGGGTTTTATTTGGAAACACCATATATTTT.